What follows are 2 T cell receptor beta chains derived from one specimen sequenced in a study of T cells after yellow fever vaccination. TCRdb processed the 5' RACE reads anew with MiXCR; each CDR3 protein has one entry. The sample includes 200,000 to 250,000 distinct CDR3 sequences, less than 3.5% of them seen just once. Here the sequenced sample was CD4+ T cells sorted from PBMCs, taken 10 days after the yellow fever booster vaccination. These receptor sequences come from a man younger than 35 who received the YFV17D yellow fever vaccine.

This clonotype turned up a few times. Mismatch with germline at one junction end may stem from a read error. The chain employs TRBV6-2 or TRBV6-3 and TRBJ2-3, with D uncertain. The CDR3 totals 15 residues. Germline values: CDR1 MNHEY, CDR2 SVGEGT. DNA of the CDR3: TGTGCCAGCAGGTTCAGAAAACTTAGCACAGATGCGCAGTATTTT. Its translation: CASRFRKLSTDAQYF.

This clonotype was seen more than once but under ten times. The chain employs TRBV20-1 and TRBJ2-7; 13 bases are a match to TRBD2. V lost 6 bases, J lost 7 bases, and 9 bases stayed unmatched. This CDR3 is built from 14 residues. Germline CDR1 is DFQATT and CDR2 is SNEGSKA (reference sequence). CDR3 region: CSATSGGAPYEQYV. The CDR3 region has the DNA TGCAGTGCCACTAGCGGGGGGGCTCCATATGAGCAGTACGTC.